This paragraph covers one T cell receptor (beta chain) sequence. Its antigen is not known. This sample was taken from a study of T cell repertoires in ileal Crohn's disease. Study-wide findings and caveats: Endoscopic recurrence occurred in every patient whose clonality exceeded 26.8%.

Profiled with immunoSEQ multiplex PCR; TCRdb holds only in-frame clones, not every one. The table records approximately 15,000 clones, roughly 80% of them present only once. The CDR3 is made up of 16 amino acids. Germline-derived CDR1 and CDR2 are SGHRS and YFSETQ. The V gene lost 0 bases and the J gene lost 1 base, with 14 bases spanning the gap. V gene TRBV5-1 combines with J gene TRBJ2-7; weak D call: TRBD1 (5 bases). This clonotype originated in an adult with Crohn's disease. What was sequenced was ileal tissue. CDR3 sequence: CASSLEGAVLSYEQYF. CDR3 bases: TGCGCCAGCAGCTTGGAAGGGGCAGTATTGTCCTACGAGCAGTACTTC.